Each of the 24 T cell receptor beta chains below was sequenced from the same sample in a study of T cells in tumors after PD-1 blockade. Generated by immunoSEQ multiplex PCR, the TCRdb table keeps only in-frame clones and is missing some. The table has 10,000 to 15,000 clones, around 60% seen once; the top ten hold roughly 28%. The sequencing used tumor tissue, collected before anti-PD-1 treatment. These receptors were collected from a human donor with cutaneous squamous cell carcinoma.

This clone has more than one count but fewer than ten. This chain joins TRBV5-6 and TRBJ2-7; 7 nucleotides match TRBD1. V gave up 4 bases and J gave up 3 bases; unmatched junction bases: 10. CDR3 size: 15 residues. Germline V lookup: CDR1 SGHDT, CDR2 YYEEEE. CDR3 loop: CASSGPGTEFYEQYF. The CDR3 bases are TGTGCCAGCAGCGGACCCGGGACAGAGTTCTACGAGCAGTACTTC.

This clone was detected a few times. This chain joins TRBV18 and TRBJ2-3; 7 bases are a match to TRBD2. CDR3 length: 14 amino acids. Germline trimming cut 3 bases from V and 4 bases from J; bases unmatched to any gene: 4. CDR1 and CDR2 (germline): KGHSH, LQKENI. CDR3 nucleotides: TGTGCCAGCTCACCTGGGGGAGGGTCAGATACGCAGTATTTT. It is translated as CASSPGGGSDTQYF.

This chain uses TRBV5-1 with TRBJ1-6; TRBD1 might be the D (5 bases). The CDR3 has 15 residues. V dropped 7 bases and J dropped 7 bases, with 18 bases sitting between them. CDR1 and CDR2 from the germline V gene are SGHRS and YFSETQ. The CDR3 protein is CASHRGVGGNSPLHF. The CDR3 DNA reads TGCGCCAGCCACCGGGGGGTAGGCGGCAATTCACCCCTCCACTTT.

This clone was observed a handful of times. The chain links TRBV7-6 to TRBJ2-3; 15 nucleotides agree with TRBD2. This CDR3 comprises 17 residues. Trimming took 5 bases from V and 4 from J; bases not matched to a gene: 7. Germline-derived CDR1 and CDR2 are SGHVS and FNYEAQ. The CDR3 here is CASSTRTSGRAADTQYF. The CDR3 nucleotides read TGTGCCAGCAGCACCCGGACTAGCGGGAGGGCGGCAGATACGCAGTATTTT.

This chain uses TRBV5-4 with TRBJ1-6; 8 bases match TRBD1. The CDR3 length is 15 residues. After removal of 3 bases from V and 7 bases from J, the junction contained 6 bases not matched to a gene. The V gene's germline CDR1 is SGHNT and CDR2 YYREEE (reference sequence). The CDR3 DNA is TGTGCCAGCAGCTGGACAGGGCTTGGAAATTCACCCCTCCACTTT. The encoded protein is CASSWTGLGNSPLHF.

This clone has just a few counts. V and J are TRBV7-2 and TRBJ1-5; no reliable D call. CDR1 is SGHTA, CDR2 FQGNSA, per germline. V lost 4 bases, J lost 3 bases, and 7 bases lay in between. This CDR3 has 13 residues. The CDR3, as DNA: TGTGCCAGCAGCTCAACAGTCAATCAGCCCCAGCATTTT. Translated, it gives CASSSTVNQPQHF. Looking up the rest from reference TRBV7-2 and TRBJ1-5 gives the full variable domain: GAGVSQSPSNKVTEKGKDVELRCDPISGHTALYWYRQSLGQGLEFLIYFQGNSAPDKSGLPSDRFSAERTGGSVSTLTIQRTQQEDSAVYLCASSSTVNQPQHFGDGTRLSIL.

By share, this clone counts as medium-sized. This rearrangement joins TRBV29-1 to TRBJ2-3, with 7 bases that match TRBD1. The CDR3 consists of 12 residues. The ends lost 7 bases at V and 2 bases at J; junction bases unmatched: 3. Germline CDR1 reads SQVTM; CDR2 reads ANQGSEA. DNA of the CDR3: TGCAGCGCCGAGGGGGCCACAGATACGCAGTATTTT. It specifies CSAEGATDTQYF.

This chain joins TRBV15 and TRBJ2-3; D is possibly TRBD1 (6 bases). This CDR3 spans 15 amino acids. The V gene lost 5 bases and the J gene lost 0 bases, with 12 bases spanning the gap. Germline CDR1 reads LNHNV; CDR2 reads YYDKDF (reference sequence). CDR3 in amino acids: CATSSWTASTDTQYF. As DNA, the CDR3 is TGTGCCACCAGCTCCTGGACAGCTAGCACAGATACGCAGTATTTT.

V usage is TRBV20-1 and J usage is TRBJ1-5; tentatively, D is TRBD1 (6 bases). The CDR3 is 14 amino acids. CDR1 and CDR2 (germline): DFQATT, SNEGSKA (reference sequence). V was pared by 3 bases and J by 3 bases, with 12 bases between. In DNA, the CDR3 is TGCAGTGCTAGTAGGCAGGGGAACAATCAGCCCCAGCATTTT. Its translation is CSASRQGNNQPQHF.

The genes are TRBV10-1 and TRBJ2-3; 12 positions agree with TRBD2. This CDR3 has 15 residues. The V gene end was trimmed by 3 bases and the J gene end by 6 bases; junction bases not matched to a gene: 4. Germline values: CDR1 WNHNN, CDR2 SYGVQD (reference sequence). The CDR3 DNA follows: TGCGCCAGCAGTGAAGGACTAGCGGGGTCCGATACGCAGTATTTT. Amino acid sequence: CASSEGLAGSDTQYF.

This clone is medium-sized (0.01 to 0.1%) within its sample. The chain has TRBV9 and TRBJ2-1, with D unclear. Germline V gives CDR1 SGDLS, CDR2 YYNGEE. V was clipped by 3 bases and J by 12 bases, with 22 bases between them. CDR3 length: 15 residues. The DNA of the CDR3 is TGTGCCAGCAGCGCCGAGGAATGGAACATCGTGGGGCAGTTCTTC. Its translation is CASSAEEWNIVGQFF.

This sequence joins TRBV18 and TRBJ2-3; D is ambiguous. Trimming pared 2 bases from V and 6 bases from J, leaving 15 bases between. CDR3 size: 15 residues. Germline-derived CDR1 and CDR2 are KGHSH and LQKENI. DNA for the CDR3: TGTGCCAGCTCACCAACGGGTGAGGTCGGGGATACGCAGTATTTT. Amino acids: CASSPTGEVGDTQYF.

This clone was counted between two and nine times. This rearrangement joins TRBV24-1 to TRBJ2-3, with TRBD2 matching 15 bases. Germline loops: CDR1 KGHDR, CDR2 SFDVKD. The CDR3 extends over 16 amino acids. Unmatched junction bases numbered 0, after V lost 3 bases and J lost 3 bases. The CDR3 protein is CATSDGTSGGTDTQYF. DNA for the CDR3: TGTGCCACCAGTGATGGGACTAGCGGGGGGACAGATACGCAGTATTTT.

The gene calls are TRBV29-1 and TRBJ2-7; weak D call: TRBD2 (6 bases). V lost 0 bases, J lost 2 bases, and 17 bases lay in between. This CDR3 has 16 residues. CDR1 is SQVTM, CDR2 ANQGSEA, per germline. CDR3 sequence (DNA): TGCAGCGTTGAAGATCGGGCGGTCGGGGGACCCTACGAGCAGTACTTC. This codes for CSVEDRAVGGPYEQYF.

The J gene is TRBJ2-2, the V gene TRBV24-1, with TRBD2 as a possible D gene (7 bases). Per germline, CDR1 KGHDR and CDR2 SFDVKD. Trimming stripped 0 bases from V and 1 base from J, with 14 bases between. The CDR3 consists of 18 residues. The CDR3 DNA reads TGTGCCACCAGTGATTTGGGCGGGGGCGGACAGAACACCGGGGAGCTGTTTTTT. Translation gives CATSDLGGGGQNTGELFF.

Relative to its sample, this clone is medium-sized (0.01 to 0.1%). This chain joins TRBV6-5 and TRBJ1-5, with D possibly being TRBD1 (5 bases). Looked up from germline, CDR1 is MNHEY and CDR2 is SVGAGI. Trimming took 7 bases from V and 4 from J, leaving 11 bases between them. This CDR3 has 13 residues. In DNA form, the CDR3 reads TGTGCCAGCACCTGGGGCGAAAATCAGCCCCAGCATTTT. It codes for CASTWGENQPQHF.

This clone has more than one count but fewer than ten. The chain uses TRBV6-2 or TRBV6-3 and TRBJ1-5; no definite D call. CDR3 length: 12 residues. Deletions cut 5 bases from V and 4 bases from J, with 6 bases between. Looked up from germline, CDR1 is MNHEY and CDR2 is SVGEGT. CDR3 residues: CASSPRNQPQHF. The CDR3 coding sequence is TGTGCCAGCAGTCCGAGGAATCAGCCCCAGCATTTT.

This clone was counted a few times. The chain is built from TRBV25-1 and TRBJ1-2, with D perhaps TRBD1 (5 bases). The CDR3 is 13 amino acids. CDR1 MGHDK and CDR2 SYGVNS come from the germline V gene. Trimming left V 2 bases short and J 8 bases short, with 12 bases between. The CDR3 region is CASSEPHQGGYTF. The DNA of the CDR3 is TGTGCCAGCAGTGAACCTCACCAGGGAGGCTACACCTTC.

This rearrangement joins TRBV29-1 to TRBJ2-2, with D perhaps matching TRBD2 (8 bases). The CDR3 runs 17 residues. V lost 0 bases, J lost 3 bases, and 17 bases lay in between. CDR1 is SQVTM and CDR2 is ANQGSEA in the germline V gene. CDR3 nucleotides: TGCAGCGTTGAAGAACCGGGAGGGGGCGCGGACACCGGGGAGCTGTTTTTT. It encodes CSVEEPGGGADTGELFF.

The V gene is TRBV27, the J gene TRBJ1-2; D remains ambiguous. The CDR3 is 13 residues long. The V and J ends lost 3 bases and 2 bases respectively, with 7 bases between them. Per the germline V gene, CDR1 is MNHEY and CDR2 is SMNVEV (reference sequence). CDR3 sequence: CASSFSPNYGYTF. DNA of the CDR3: TGTGCCAGCAGTTTTTCTCCGAACTATGGCTACACCTTC.

V usage is TRBV7-3 and J usage is TRBJ2-2; the match to TRBD2 covers 16 bases. There are 18 residues in the CDR3. Germline V CDR1 and CDR2: SGHTA, FQGTGA. The V gene end was trimmed by 2 bases and the J gene end by 7 bases; junction bases not matched to a gene: 7. The chain's CDR3 is CASSLLGTSGRAGGELFF. The CDR3 DNA reads TGTGCCAGCAGCTTACTAGGGACTAGCGGGAGGGCCGGCGGGGAGCTGTTTTTT. The variable domain in full, completed from reference TRBV7-3 and TRBJ2-2, reads GAGVSQTPSNKVTEKGKYVELRCDPISGHTALYWYRQSLGQGPEFLIYFQGTGAADDSGLPNDRFFAVRPEGSVSTLKIQRTERGDSAVYLCASSLLGTSGRAGGELFFGEGSRLTVL.

The chain has TRBV10-3 and TRBJ2-3, with 12 nucleotides matching TRBD2. Losses at the gene ends were 5 bases for V and 0 bases for J; bases not matched to a gene: 9. Germline values: CDR1 ENHRY, CDR2 SYGVKD. The CDR3 covers 18 residues. CDR3 loop: CAISSTSGGPLSTDTQYF. The CDR3 DNA is TGTGCCATCAGTTCGACTAGCGGGGGACCTCTTAGCACAGATACGCAGTATTTT.

The chain recombines TRBV2 with TRBJ2-7, with D unclear. CDR1 is SNHLY and CDR2 is FYNNEI in the germline V gene. Trimming removed 6 bases at V and 1 base at J, with 7 bases between. The CDR3 is made up of 12 amino acids. The CDR3 reads CASRDRSYEQYF. For the CDR3, the DNA is TGTGCCAGCAGAGACCGTTCCTACGAGCAGTACTTC.

This clone has just one count. The CDR3 region has the DNA TGCGCCAGCAGCCATCAGGGTAGAGATACGCAGTATTTT. Translation: CASSHQGRDTQYF. The chain carries TRBV4-3 and TRBJ2-3; tentatively, D is TRBD1 (5 bases). Trimming shortened V by 3 bases and J by 5 bases, and 9 bases separated the two germline ends. The CDR3 spans 13 residues. Germline lookup yields CDR1 LGHNA and CDR2 YSLEER.